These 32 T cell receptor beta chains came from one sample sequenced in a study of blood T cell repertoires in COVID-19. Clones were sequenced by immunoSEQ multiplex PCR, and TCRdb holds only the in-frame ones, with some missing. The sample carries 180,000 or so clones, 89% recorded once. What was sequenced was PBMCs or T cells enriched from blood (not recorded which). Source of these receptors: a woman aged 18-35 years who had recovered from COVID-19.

The CDR3 here is CASSLGILGDQPQHF. CDR3 nucleotides: TGTGCCAGCAGCCTTGGAATATTAGGGGATCAGCCCCAGCATTTT. The chain recombines TRBV5-5 with TRBJ1-5; a weak D match, TRBD1 (5 bases). The CDR3 contains 15 residues. Between the trimmed V and J ends, which lost 4 bases and 5 bases, there was a span of 16 bases. Germline lookup yields CDR1 SGHKS and CDR2 YYEKEE (reference sequence).

For the CDR3, the DNA is TGTGCCAGCAGTCTCCCCGGGACTACGAATGAGCAGTTCTTC. It yields the protein CASSLPGTTNEQFF. The chain couples TRBV27 to TRBJ2-1, with 7 positions matching TRBD2. V lost 5 bases and J lost 7; bases outside the gene matches: 8. The CDR3 consists of 14 residues. CDR1 MNHEY and CDR2 SMNVEV come from the germline V gene (reference sequence).

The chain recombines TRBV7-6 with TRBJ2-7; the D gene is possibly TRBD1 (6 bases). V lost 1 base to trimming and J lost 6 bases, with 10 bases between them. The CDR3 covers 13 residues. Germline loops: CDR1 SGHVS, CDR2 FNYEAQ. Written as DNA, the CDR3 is TGTGCCAGCAGCTTAGTGAGCAGGGGCGAGCAGTACTTC. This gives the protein CASSLVSRGEQYF.

The CDR3 loop reads CASSQEPQSSDTQYF. CDR3 sequence (DNA): TGCGCCAGCAGCCAAGAGCCACAATCTTCGGATACGCAGTATTTT. The chain couples TRBV4-1 to TRBJ2-3; D is unclear. V was trimmed by 0 bases and J by 6 bases, leaving 13 bases between them. Germline loops: CDR1 MGHRA, CDR2 YSYEKL. The CDR3 sequence is 15 residues long.

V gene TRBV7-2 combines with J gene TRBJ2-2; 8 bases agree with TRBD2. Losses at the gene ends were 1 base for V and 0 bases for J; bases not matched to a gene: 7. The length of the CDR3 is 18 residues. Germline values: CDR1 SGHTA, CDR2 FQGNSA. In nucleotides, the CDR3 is TGTGCCAGCAGCTTAGATACATTAGCGGGAACGAACACCGGGGAGCTGTTTTTT. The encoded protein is CASSLDTLAGTNTGELFF.

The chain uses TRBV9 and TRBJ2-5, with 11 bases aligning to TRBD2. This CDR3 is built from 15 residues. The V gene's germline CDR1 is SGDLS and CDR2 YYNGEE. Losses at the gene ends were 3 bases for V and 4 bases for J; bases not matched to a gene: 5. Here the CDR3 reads CASSALAGEAETQYF. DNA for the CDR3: TGTGCCAGCAGCGCACTAGCGGGGGAGGCAGAGACCCAGTACTTC. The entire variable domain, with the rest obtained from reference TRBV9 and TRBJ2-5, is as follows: DSGVTQTPKHLITATGQRVTLRCSPRSGDLSVYWYQQSLDQGLQFLIQYYNGEERAKGNILERFSAQQFPDLHSELNLSSLELGDSALYFCASSALAGEAETQYFGPGTRLLVL.

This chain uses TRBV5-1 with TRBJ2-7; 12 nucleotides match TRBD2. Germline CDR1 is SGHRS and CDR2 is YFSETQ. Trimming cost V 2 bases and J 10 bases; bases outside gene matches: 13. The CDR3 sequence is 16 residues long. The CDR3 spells CASSFDGPQTSGGQYF. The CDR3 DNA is TGCGCCAGCAGCTTTGATGGACCACAGACTAGCGGGGGCCAGTACTTC.

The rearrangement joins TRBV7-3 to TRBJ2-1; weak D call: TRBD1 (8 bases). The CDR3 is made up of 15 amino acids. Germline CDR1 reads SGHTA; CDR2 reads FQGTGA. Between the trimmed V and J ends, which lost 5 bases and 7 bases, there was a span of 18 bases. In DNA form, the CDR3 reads TGTGCCAGCAGCGCCAGCGGGACAGGAGTAAATGAGCAGTTCTTC. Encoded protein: CASSASGTGVNEQFF.

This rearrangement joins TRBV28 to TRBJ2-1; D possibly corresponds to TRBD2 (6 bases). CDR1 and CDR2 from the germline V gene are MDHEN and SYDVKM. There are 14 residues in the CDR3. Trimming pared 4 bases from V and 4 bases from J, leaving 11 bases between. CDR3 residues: CASSSGVGYNEQFF. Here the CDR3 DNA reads TGTGCCAGCAGTTCGGGAGTGGGGTACAATGAGCAGTTCTTC.

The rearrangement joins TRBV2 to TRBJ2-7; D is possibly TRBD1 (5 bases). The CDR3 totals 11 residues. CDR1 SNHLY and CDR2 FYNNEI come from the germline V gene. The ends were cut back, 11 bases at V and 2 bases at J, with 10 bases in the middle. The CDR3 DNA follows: TGTGCCGTTAAGGGGACCTACGAGCAGTACTTC. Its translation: CAVKGTYEQYF. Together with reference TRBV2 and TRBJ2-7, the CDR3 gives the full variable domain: EPEVTQTPSHQVTQMGQEVILRCVPISNHLYFYWYRQILGQKVEFLVSFYNNEISEKSEIFDDQFSVERPDGSNFTLKIRSTKLEDSAMYFCAVKGTYEQYFGPGTRLTVT.

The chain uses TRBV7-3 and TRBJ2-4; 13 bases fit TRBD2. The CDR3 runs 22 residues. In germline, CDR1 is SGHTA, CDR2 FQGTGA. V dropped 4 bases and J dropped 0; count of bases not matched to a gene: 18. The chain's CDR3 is CASSSTLGLAGEEVLAKNIQYF. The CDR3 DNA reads TGTGCCAGCAGCTCTACCCTCGGACTAGCGGGAGAAGAGGTCCTAGCCAAAAACATTCAGTACTTC.

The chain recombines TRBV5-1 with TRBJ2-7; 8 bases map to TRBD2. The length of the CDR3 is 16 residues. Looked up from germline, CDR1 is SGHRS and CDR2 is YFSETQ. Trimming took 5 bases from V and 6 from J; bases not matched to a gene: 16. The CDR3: CASRGSPAGVPLEQYF. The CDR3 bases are TGCGCCAGCAGGGGATCTCCAGCGGGAGTACCCCTCGAGCAGTACTTC.

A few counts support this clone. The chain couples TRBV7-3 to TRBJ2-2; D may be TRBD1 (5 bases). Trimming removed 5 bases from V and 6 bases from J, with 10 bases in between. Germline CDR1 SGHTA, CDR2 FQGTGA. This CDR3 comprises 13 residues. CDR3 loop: CASSLQGAGELFF. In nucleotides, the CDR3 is TGTGCCAGCAGCCTGCAGGGTGCCGGGGAGCTGTTTTTT.

CDR3 loop: CAISESGGPQHF. CDR3 nucleotides: TGTGCCATCAGTGAGTCGGGGGGGCCCCAGCATTTT. The rearrangement joins TRBV10-3 to TRBJ1-5; weak D call: TRBD1 (5 bases). The germline V gene has CDR1 ENHRY and CDR2 SYGVKD. Between the trimmed V and J ends, which lost 0 bases and 9 bases, there was a span of 6 bases. The CDR3 runs 12 residues.

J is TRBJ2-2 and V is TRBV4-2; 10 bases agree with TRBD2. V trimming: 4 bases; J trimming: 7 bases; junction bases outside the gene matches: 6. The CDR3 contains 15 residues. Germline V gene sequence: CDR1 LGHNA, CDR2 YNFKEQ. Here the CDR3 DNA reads TGTGCCAGCAGCCGAGAGACTAGCGGGTACGGGGAGCTGTTTTTT. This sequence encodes CASSRETSGYGELFF.

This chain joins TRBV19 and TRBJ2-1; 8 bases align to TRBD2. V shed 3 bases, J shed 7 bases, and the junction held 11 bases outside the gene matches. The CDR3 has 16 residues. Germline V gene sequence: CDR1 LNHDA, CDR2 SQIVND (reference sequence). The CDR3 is CASSIYSGRAVNEQFF. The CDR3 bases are TGTGCCAGTAGTATTTACTCCGGGAGGGCCGTGAATGAGCAGTTCTTC.

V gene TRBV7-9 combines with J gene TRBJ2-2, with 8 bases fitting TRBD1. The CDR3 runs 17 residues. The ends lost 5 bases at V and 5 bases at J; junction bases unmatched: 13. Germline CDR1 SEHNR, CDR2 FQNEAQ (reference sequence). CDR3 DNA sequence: TGTGCCAGCAGCCACGGACAGGGAAGAACAAGGACCGGGGAGCTGTTTTTT. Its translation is CASSHGQGRTRTGELFF.

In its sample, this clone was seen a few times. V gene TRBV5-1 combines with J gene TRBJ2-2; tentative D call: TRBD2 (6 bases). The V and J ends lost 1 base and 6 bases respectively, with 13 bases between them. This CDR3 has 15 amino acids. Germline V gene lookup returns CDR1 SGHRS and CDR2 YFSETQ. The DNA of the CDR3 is TGCGCCAGCAGCTTGTTAGGAGGGGATCCCGGGGAGCTGTTTTTT. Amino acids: CASSLLGGDPGELFF.

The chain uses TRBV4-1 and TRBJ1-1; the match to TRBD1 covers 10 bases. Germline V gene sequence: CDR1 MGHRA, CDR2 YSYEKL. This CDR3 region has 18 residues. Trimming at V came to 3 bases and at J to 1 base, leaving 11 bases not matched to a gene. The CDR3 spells CASSQLTGGVRGNTEAFF. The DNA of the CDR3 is TGCGCCAGCAGCCAGCTGACAGGGGGCGTAAGGGGGAACACTGAAGCTTTCTTT.

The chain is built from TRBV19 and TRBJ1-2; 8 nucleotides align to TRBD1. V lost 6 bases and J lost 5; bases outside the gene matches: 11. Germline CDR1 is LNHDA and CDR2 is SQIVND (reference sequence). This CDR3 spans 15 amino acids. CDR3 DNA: TGTGCCAGTAGAACCCGGGACAGGAGAAATTATGGCTACACCTTC. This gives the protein CASRTRDRRNYGYTF.

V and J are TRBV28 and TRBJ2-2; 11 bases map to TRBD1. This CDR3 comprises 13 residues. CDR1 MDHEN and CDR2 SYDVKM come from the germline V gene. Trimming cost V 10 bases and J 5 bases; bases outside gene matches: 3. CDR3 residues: CATGQGDTGELFF. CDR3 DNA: TGTGCCACGGGACAGGGGGATACCGGGGAGCTGTTTTTT.

In DNA, the CDR3 is TGTGCCAGCAGTTTTACGTCCCCGGGACAGGGGATGGTAGGGACAGATACGCAGTATTTT. The encoded protein is CASSFTSPGQGMVGTDTQYF. V and J are TRBV27 and TRBJ2-3, with 10 bases that match TRBD1. This CDR3 comprises 20 residues. Germline V gives CDR1 MNHEY, CDR2 SMNVEV (reference sequence). Trimming at V came to 3 bases and at J to 3 bases, leaving 18 bases not matched to a gene.

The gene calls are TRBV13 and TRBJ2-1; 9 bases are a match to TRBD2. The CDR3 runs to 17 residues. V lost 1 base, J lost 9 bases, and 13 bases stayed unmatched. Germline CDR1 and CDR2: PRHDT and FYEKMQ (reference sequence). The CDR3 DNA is TGTGCCAGCAGCTTAGCGGTGGCTAGCGGGGACCAAGCTGAGCAGTTCTTC. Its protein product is CASSLAVASGDQAEQFF.

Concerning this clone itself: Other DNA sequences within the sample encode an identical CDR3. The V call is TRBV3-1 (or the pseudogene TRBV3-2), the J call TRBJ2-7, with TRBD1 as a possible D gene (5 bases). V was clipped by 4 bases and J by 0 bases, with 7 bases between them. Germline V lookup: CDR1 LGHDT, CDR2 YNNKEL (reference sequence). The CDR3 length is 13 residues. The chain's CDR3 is CASSPDSSYEQYF. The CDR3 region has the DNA TGTGCCAGCAGCCCCGACAGCTCCTACGAGCAGTACTTC.

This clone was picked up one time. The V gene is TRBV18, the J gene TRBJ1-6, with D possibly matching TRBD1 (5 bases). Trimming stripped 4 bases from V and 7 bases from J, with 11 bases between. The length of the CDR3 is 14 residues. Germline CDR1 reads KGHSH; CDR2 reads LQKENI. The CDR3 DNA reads TGTGCCAGCTCACGCCGGGGGAGAAATTCACCCCTCCACTTT. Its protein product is CASSRRGRNSPLHF.

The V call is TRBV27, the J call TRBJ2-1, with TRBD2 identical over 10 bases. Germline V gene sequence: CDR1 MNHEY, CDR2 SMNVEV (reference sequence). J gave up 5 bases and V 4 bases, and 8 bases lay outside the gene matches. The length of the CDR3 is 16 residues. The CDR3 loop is CASSSYRTSGNNEQFF. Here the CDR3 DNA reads TGTGCCAGCAGTTCCTATCGGACTAGCGGAAACAATGAGCAGTTCTTC.

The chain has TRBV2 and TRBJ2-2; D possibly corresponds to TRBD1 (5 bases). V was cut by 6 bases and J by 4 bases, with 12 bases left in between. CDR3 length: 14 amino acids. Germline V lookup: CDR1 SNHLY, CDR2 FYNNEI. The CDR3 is CASSDSLGTGELFF. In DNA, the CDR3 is TGTGCCAGCAGCGACAGTCTCGGCACCGGGGAGCTGTTTTTT. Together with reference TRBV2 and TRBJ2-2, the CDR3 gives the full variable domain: EPEVTQTPSHQVTQMGQEVILRCVPISNHLYFYWYRQILGQKVEFLVSFYNNEISEKSEIFDDQFSVERPDGSNFTLKIRSTKLEDSAMYFCASSDSLGTGELFFGEGSRLTVL.

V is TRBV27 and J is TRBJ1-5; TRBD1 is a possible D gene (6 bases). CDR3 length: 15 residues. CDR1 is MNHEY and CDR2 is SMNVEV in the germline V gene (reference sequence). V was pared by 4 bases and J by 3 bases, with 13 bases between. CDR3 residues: CASSSLQGVNQPQHF. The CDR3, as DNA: TGTGCCAGCAGTTCGTTACAGGGAGTCAATCAGCCCCAGCATTTT.

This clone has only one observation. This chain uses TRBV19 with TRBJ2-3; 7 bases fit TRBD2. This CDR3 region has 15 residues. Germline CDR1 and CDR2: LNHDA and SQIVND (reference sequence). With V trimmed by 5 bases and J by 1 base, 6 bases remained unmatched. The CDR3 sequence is CASSGSGGGTDTQYF. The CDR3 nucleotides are TGTGCCAGTAGTGGGTCGGGAGGTGGCACAGATACGCAGTATTTT.

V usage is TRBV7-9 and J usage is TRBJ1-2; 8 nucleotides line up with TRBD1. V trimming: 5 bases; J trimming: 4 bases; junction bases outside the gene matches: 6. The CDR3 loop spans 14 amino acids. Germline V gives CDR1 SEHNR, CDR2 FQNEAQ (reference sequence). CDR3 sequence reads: CASSAAGGAYGYTF. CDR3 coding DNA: TGTGCCAGCAGCGCCGCAGGGGGCGCCTATGGCTACACCTTC.

The CDR3 DNA sequence: TGTGCCTGGAACTCCCTACCCGGGAGCGGCACTGAAGCTTTCTTT. Translation: CAWNSLPGSGTEAFF. The rearrangement links TRBV30 to TRBJ1-1; no reliable D call. The ends were cut back, 4 bases at V and 4 bases at J, with 19 bases in the middle. Germline CDR1 and CDR2: GTSNPN and SVGIG (reference sequence). CDR3 length: 15 residues. Full variable domain (missing parts from reference TRBV30 and TRBJ1-1): SQTIHQWPATLVQPVGSPLSLECTVEGTSNPNLYWYRQAAGRGLQLLFYSVGIGQISSEVPQNLSASRPQDRQFILSSKKLLLSDSGFYLCAWNSLPGSGTEAFFGQGTRLTVV.

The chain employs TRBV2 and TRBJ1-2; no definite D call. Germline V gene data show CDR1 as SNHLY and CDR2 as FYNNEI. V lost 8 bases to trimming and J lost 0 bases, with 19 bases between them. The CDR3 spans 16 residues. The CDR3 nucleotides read TGTGCCAGCCTATTGGACTTACCGCCTACTAACTATGGCTACACCTTC. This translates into CASLLDLPPTNYGYTF.